The table lists the clone carrying this T cell receptor beta chain with a few counts. Antigen unknown. Trimming took 7 bases from V and 2 from J, leaving 11 bases between them. CDR3 size: 13 residues. CDR1 SGHRS and CDR2 YFSETQ come from the germline V gene. The record originates from a study of shared clonotypes between healthy human individuals. When replicate PCRs were run on sorted subsets, they used roughly 0.2 ug DNA, about 30,000 T cell genomes. The method was immunoSEQ multiplex PCR; TCRdb's version includes in-frame clones alone and lacks a portion of them. The profile covers around 1,000,000 clones, with roughly 80% appearing a single time and 0.89% taken by the ten largest. The study, taken as a whole, reports: There were few donors, and this limited the genetic and exposure-history diversity represented.

The sequenced material came from memory CD4+ T cells from PBMCs. Subset meaning: CD45RA-negative fraction. V usage is TRBV5-1 and J usage is TRBJ2-3, with D possibly TRBD1 on 6 matching bases. This TCR derives from a man in his late teens or twenties in good health. Some clones in this sample may be carry-over from other donors' samples. CDR3 DNA: TGCGCCAGCGCGACAGGCCCCACAGATACGCAGTATTTT. It translates to CASATGPTDTQYF.